This is a list of T cell receptor beta chains from one sample in a study of read filtering for tumor transcriptome and immune sequencing. TCRdb called the reads again in MiXCR, with one record for every CDR3 protein. The table lists about 47,000 distinct CDR3 sequences, approximately 12% of them singletons, with roughly 15% in the top ten. Sequencing used a population of CD138-negative cells sorted from bone marrow. Every receptor here comes from a donor at least 40 years old with multiple myeloma. CDR3s include the opening cysteine and the closing phenylalanine or tryptophan. Fields, in order: J gene, clone size, D gene, V gene, CDR3 DNA, CDR3 protein. The D gene is left open where the match is weak. Some rows mark clone size as missing; the rest say once, few, many or name a class of expanded clone.

J gene: TRBJ1-1; clone size: many; D gene: TRBD1; V gene: TRBV7-2; CDR3 DNA: TGTGCCAGCAGCTTAGAGGGACAGGGTCGTCGGACTGAAGCTTTCTTT; CDR3 protein: CASSLEGQGRRTEAFF
J gene: TRBJ1-1; clone size: many; D gene: -; V gene: TRBV6-2/TRBV6-3; CDR3 DNA: TGTGCCAGCAACCACGGCGGGGACATGAACACTGAAGCTTTCTTT; CDR3 protein: CASNHGGDMNTEAFF
J gene: TRBJ2-7; clone size: many; D gene: TRBD2; V gene: TRBV20-1; CDR3 DNA: TGCAGTGCTAGAGGGATCATTGGACTAGCAGACTACGAGCAGTACTTC; CDR3 protein: CSARGIIGLADYEQYF
J gene: TRBJ2-1; clone size: many; D gene: -; V gene: TRBV28; CDR3 DNA: TGTGCCAGCATACCAGGAGGGGGCCTCTACAATGAGCAGTTCTTC; CDR3 protein: CASIPGGGLYNEQFF
J gene: TRBJ1-1; clone size: many; D gene: -; V gene: TRBV30; CDR3 DNA: TGTGCCTGGAGTGTGGGCGGAATGGGGGAAGCTTTCTTT; CDR3 protein: CAWSVGGMGEAFF
J gene: TRBJ1-1; clone size: many; D gene: TRBD1; V gene: TRBV5-1; CDR3 DNA: TGCGCCAGCAGTCGTACCGGGACAGGGGCCACTGAAGCTTTCTTT; CDR3 protein: CASSRTGTGATEAFF
J gene: TRBJ1-5; clone size: -; D gene: -; V gene: TRBV15; CDR3 DNA: TGTGCCACCAGCAGAGATCCCCTCCAGCCCCAGCATTTT; CDR3 protein: CATSRDPLQPQHF
J gene: TRBJ1-1; clone size: many; D gene: -; V gene: TRBV28; CDR3 DNA: TGTGCCAGCAGTTTGCATGCTTTCGAAGCTTTCTTT; CDR3 protein: CASSLHAFEAFF
J gene: TRBJ2-3; clone size: many; D gene: -; V gene: TRBV18; CDR3 DNA: TGTGCCAGCTCACTGCGGAGCACAGATACGCAGTATTTT; CDR3 protein: CASSLRSTDTQYF
J gene: TRBJ1-1; clone size: many; D gene: -; V gene: TRBV7-9; CDR3 DNA: TGTGCCAGCAGCTTACTCAGGGCGAGCAACACTGAAGCTTTCTTT; CDR3 protein: CASSLLRASNTEAFF
J gene: TRBJ2-3; clone size: many; D gene: -; V gene: TRBV7-2; CDR3 DNA: TGTGCCAGCAGCTGGACTCGGGTCGGCGATACGCAGTATTTT; CDR3 protein: CASSWTRVGDTQYF
J gene: TRBJ2-5; clone size: -; D gene: TRBD2; V gene: TRBV5-1; CDR3 DNA: TGCGCCAGCAGCTTGGAGCCTAGCGGGAGTGCTTGGCAAGGGACCCAGTACTTC; CDR3 protein: CASSLEPSGSAWQGTQYF
J gene: TRBJ2-5; clone size: -; D gene: -; V gene: TRBV12-3/TRBV12-4; CDR3 DNA: TGTGCCAGCAGTTTAGAACAAGAGACCCAGTACTTC; CDR3 protein: CASSLEQETQYF
J gene: TRBJ2-5; clone size: many; D gene: -; V gene: TRBV20-1; CDR3 DNA: TGCAGTGCTAGAGAAGGGGTGAGACAAGAGACCCAGTACTTC; CDR3 protein: CSAREGVRQETQYF
J gene: TRBJ2-7; clone size: many; D gene: -; V gene: TRBV11-2; CDR3 DNA: TGTGCCAGCAGCTTAGTAGTGGGCACTGGCGAGCAGTACTTC; CDR3 protein: CASSLVVGTGEQYF
J gene: TRBJ2-7; clone size: many; D gene: -; V gene: TRBV29-1; CDR3 DNA: TGCAGCGTTGATCCCCGCAGCGGAGGGACCTACGAGCAGTACTTC; CDR3 protein: CSVDPRSGGTYEQYF
J gene: TRBJ2-5; clone size: many; D gene: -; V gene: TRBV5-1; CDR3 DNA: TGTGCCAGCAGACTCCCAAGGGACGGAGTGGAGACCCAGTACTTC; CDR3 protein: CASRLPRDGVETQYF
J gene: TRBJ2-5; clone size: many; D gene: TRBD1; V gene: TRBV7-2; CDR3 DNA: TGTGCCAGCAGCCCCCCTCGGACAGGGACAGAGACCCAGTACTTC; CDR3 protein: CASSPPRTGTETQYF
J gene: TRBJ1-5; clone size: many; D gene: -; V gene: TRBV6-1; CDR3 DNA: TGTGCCAGCAGTGCTGATCACAGGGAGACTCAGCCCCAGCATTTT; CDR3 protein: CASSADHRETQPQHF
J gene: TRBJ1-5; clone size: many; D gene: -; V gene: TRBV7-2; CDR3 DNA: TGTGCCAGCAGCGGTGGGCAGGTTGGCAATCAGCCCCAGCATTTT; CDR3 protein: CASSGGQVGNQPQHF
J gene: TRBJ1-2; clone size: many; D gene: -; V gene: TRBV29-1; CDR3 DNA: TGCAGCGTTGAGAACGGATTCTATGGCTACACCTTC; CDR3 protein: CSVENGFYGYTF
J gene: TRBJ2-1; clone size: many; D gene: -; V gene: TRBV5-1; CDR3 DNA: TGCGCCAGCAGCTTGGAGTCAGCTTACAATGAGCAGTTCTTC; CDR3 protein: CASSLESAYNEQFF
J gene: TRBJ1-1; clone size: many; D gene: TRBD1; V gene: TRBV6-1; CDR3 DNA: TGTGCCAGCAGGCAGACGGACAGGGCTAACACTGAAGCTTTCTTT; CDR3 protein: CASRQTDRANTEAFF
J gene: TRBJ1-2; clone size: many; D gene: -; V gene: TRBV5-4; CDR3 DNA: TGTGCCAGCAGCTTGGACGAATATGGCTACACCTTC; CDR3 protein: CASSLDEYGYTF
J gene: TRBJ2-3; clone size: many; D gene: -; V gene: TRBV6-5; CDR3 DNA: TGTGCCAGCAGTTATCGGGCGGCGGATACAGATACGCAGTATTTT; CDR3 protein: CASSYRAADTDTQYF